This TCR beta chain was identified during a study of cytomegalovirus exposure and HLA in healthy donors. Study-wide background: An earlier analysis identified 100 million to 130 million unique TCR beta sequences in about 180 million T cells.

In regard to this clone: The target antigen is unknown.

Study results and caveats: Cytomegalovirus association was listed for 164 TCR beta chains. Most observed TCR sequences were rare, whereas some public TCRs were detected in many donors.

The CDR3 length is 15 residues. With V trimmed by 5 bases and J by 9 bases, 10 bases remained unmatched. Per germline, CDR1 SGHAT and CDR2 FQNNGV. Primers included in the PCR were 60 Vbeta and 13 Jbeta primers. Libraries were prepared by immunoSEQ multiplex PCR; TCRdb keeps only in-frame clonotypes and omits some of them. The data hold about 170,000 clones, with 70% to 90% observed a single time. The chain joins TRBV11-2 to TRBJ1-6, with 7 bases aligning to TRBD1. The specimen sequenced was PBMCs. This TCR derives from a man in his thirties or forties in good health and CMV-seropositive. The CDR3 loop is CASSNITGDSSPLHF. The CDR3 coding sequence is TGTGCCAGCAGCAACATCACAGGGGATAGTTCACCCCTCCACTTT.